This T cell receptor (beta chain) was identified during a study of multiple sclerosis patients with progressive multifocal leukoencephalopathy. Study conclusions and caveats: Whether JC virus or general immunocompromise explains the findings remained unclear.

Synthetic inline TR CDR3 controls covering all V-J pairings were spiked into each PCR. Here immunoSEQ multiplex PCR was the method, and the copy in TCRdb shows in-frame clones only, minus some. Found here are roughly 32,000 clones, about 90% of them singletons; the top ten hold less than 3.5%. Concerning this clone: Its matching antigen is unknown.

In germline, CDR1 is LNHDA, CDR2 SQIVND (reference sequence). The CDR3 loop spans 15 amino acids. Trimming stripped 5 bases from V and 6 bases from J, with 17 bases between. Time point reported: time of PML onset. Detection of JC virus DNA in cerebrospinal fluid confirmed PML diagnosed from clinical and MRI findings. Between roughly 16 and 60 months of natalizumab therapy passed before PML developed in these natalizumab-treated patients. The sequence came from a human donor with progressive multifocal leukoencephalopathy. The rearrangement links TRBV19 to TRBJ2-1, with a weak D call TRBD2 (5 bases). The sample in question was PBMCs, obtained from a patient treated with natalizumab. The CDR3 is CASSFPTRAGNEQFF. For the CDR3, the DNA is TGTGCCAGTAGTTTCCCCACTAGGGCGGGCAATGAGCAGTTCTTC.